Below are 4 T cell receptor beta chains sequenced from a single sample in a study of neurological immune-mediated disorders. A single record per CDR3 protein comes from TCRdb applying MiXCR to the 5' RACE reads. The sample contains some 89,000 distinct CDR3 sequences, about 4% of which appear only once. As to time point: longitudinal time-point 3. Sequencing input: PBMCs. The receptors here all came from an older woman with multiple sclerosis.

This clonotype was seen many times. The chain uses TRBV29-1 and TRBJ1-4, with 7 bases that match TRBD1. After removal of 6 bases from V and 4 bases from J, the junction contained 11 bases not matched to a gene. From germline, CDR1 is SQVTM and CDR2 ANQGSEA. CDR3 length: 15 residues. CDR3 DNA: TGCAGCGTCAAGCCAAGAGGGACAGATAATGAAAAACTGTTTTTT. Translating it yields CSVKPRGTDNEKLFF.

This clonotype has at least ten counts. The chain is built from TRBV29-1 and TRBJ1-5; 8 positions match TRBD1. The germline V gene encodes CDR1 SQVTM and CDR2 ANQGSEA. V lost 6 bases to trimming and J lost 5 bases; unmatched junction nucleotides: 12. There are 15 residues in the CDR3. CDR3 DNA sequence: TGCAGCGTCGGGGTAAGGGACAGGACGGATCAGCCCCAGCATTTT. It yields the protein CSVGVRDRTDQPQHF.

Notes on this clonotype: This may come from a read error, since a much larger clone is one base off. The chain uses TRBV3-1 and TRBJ1-3; no firm D call. V lost 1 base and J 0 bases, leaving 7 bases between the germline ends. The CDR3 is 15 amino acids. In germline, CDR1 is LGHDT, CDR2 YNNKEL (reference sequence). The CDR3 DNA reads TGTGCCAGCAGCCAAGGTGTCAACTCTGGAAACACCATATATTTT. This codes for CASSQGVNSGNTIYF.

This clonotype was found many times. The J gene is TRBJ1-4, the V gene TRBV7-7, with unresolved D. Germline-derived CDR1 and CDR2 are SSHAT and FNYEAQ (reference sequence). The CDR3 length is 15 residues. V was cut by 5 bases and J by 7 bases, with 17 bases left in between. The CDR3 spells CASSPQLGPCEKLFF. The CDR3 coding sequence is TGTGCCAGCAGCCCCCAACTCGGCCCTTGTGAAAAACTGTTTTTT.